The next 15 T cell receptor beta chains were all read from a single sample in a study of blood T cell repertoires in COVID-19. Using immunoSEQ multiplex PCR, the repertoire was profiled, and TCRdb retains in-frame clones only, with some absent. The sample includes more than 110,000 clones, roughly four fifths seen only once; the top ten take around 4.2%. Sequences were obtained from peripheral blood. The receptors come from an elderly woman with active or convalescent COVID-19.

The CDR3 sequence: CASSPRQGALNEKLFF. As DNA, the CDR3 is TGTGCCAGCTCACCACGACAGGGCGCACTCAATGAAAAACTGTTTTTT. The chain combines TRBV18 with TRBJ1-4, with TRBD1 identical over 7 bases. The CDR3 spans 16 residues. V was clipped by 1 base and J by 5 bases; unmatched bases: 7. CDR1 KGHSH and CDR2 LQKENI come from the germline V gene.

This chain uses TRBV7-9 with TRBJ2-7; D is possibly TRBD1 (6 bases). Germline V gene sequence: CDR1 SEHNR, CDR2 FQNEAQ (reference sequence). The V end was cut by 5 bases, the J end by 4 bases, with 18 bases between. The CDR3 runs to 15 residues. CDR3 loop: CASSPRLNRVYEQYF. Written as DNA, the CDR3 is TGTGCCAGCAGCCCCCGGCTCAACAGGGTGTACGAGCAGTACTTC.

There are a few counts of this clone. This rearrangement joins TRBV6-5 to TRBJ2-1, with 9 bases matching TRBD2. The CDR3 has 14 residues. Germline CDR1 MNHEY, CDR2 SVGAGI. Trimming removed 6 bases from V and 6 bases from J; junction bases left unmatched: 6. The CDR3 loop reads CASSVAGVGNEQFF. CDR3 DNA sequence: TGTGCCAGCAGCGTAGCGGGGGTCGGCAATGAGCAGTTCTTC.

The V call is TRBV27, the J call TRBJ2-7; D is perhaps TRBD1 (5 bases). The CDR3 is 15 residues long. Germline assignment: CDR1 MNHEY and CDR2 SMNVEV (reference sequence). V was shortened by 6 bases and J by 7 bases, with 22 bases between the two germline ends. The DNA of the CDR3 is TGTGCCAGCAGCCGAGCTTCGGGCGACAGAAGGGAGCAGTACTTC. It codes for CASSRASGDRREQYF.

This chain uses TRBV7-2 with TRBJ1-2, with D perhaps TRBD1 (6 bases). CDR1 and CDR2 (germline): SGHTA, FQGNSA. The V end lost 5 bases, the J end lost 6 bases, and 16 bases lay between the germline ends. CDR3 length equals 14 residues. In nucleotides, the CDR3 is TGTGCCAGCAGCCATTATAGGGCAGGGGATGGCTACACCTTC. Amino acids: CASSHYRAGDGYTF.

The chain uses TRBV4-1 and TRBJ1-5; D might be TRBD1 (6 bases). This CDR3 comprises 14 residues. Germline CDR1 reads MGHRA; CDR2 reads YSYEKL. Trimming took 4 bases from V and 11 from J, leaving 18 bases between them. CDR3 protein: CASSLGAAQSAQHF. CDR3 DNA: TGCGCCAGCAGCCTGGGGGCCGCCCAATCAGCCCAGCATTTT.

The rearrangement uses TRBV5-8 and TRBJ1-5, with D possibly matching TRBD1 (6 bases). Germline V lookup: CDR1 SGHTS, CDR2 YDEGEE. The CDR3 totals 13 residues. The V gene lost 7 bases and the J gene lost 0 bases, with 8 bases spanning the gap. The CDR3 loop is CASPGDSNQPQHF. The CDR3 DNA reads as TGTGCCAGCCCAGGGGATAGCAATCAGCCCCAGCATTTT.

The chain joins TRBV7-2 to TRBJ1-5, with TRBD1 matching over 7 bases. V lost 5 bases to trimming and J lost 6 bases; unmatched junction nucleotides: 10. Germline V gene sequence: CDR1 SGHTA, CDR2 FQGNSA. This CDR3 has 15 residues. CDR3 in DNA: TGTGCCAGCAGCCCCGGGACAGAGAAGTTTCAGCCCCAGCATTTT. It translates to CASSPGTEKFQPQHF.

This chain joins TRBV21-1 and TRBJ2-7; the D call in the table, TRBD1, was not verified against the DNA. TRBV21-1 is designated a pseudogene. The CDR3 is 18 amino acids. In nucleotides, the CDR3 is TGTGCCAGCACAAAAATCGAGGCAGGGTCCCTTCCATCCTACGAGCAGTACTTC. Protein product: CASTKIEAGSLPSYEQYF.

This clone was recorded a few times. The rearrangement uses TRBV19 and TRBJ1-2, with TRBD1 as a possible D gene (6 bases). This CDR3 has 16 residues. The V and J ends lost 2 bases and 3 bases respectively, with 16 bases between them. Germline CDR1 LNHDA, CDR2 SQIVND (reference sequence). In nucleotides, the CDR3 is TGTGCCAGTAGTATATTGGGCAGGGGATTTGACTATGGCTACACCTTC. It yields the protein CASSILGRGFDYGYTF.

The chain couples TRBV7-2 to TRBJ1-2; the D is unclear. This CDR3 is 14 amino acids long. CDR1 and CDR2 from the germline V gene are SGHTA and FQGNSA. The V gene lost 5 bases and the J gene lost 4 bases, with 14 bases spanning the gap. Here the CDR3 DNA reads TGTGCCAGCAGCCCTGGAGGGTCCGGCTATGGCTACACCTTC. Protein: CASSPGGSGYGYTF.

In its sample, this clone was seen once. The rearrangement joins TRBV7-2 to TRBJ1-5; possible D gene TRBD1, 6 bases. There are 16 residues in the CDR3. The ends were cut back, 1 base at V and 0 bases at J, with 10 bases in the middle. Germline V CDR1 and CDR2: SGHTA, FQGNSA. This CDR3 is CASSLGVRGSNQPQHF. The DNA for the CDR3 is TGTGCCAGCAGCTTAGGGGTCAGGGGTAGCAATCAGCCCCAGCATTTT.

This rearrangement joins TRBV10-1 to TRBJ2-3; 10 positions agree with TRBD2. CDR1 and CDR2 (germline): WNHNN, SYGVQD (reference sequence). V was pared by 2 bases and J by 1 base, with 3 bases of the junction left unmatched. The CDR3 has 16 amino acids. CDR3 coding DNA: TGCGCCAGCAGTGAGCCTAGCGGGGGCGGCACAGATACGCAGTATTTT. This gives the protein CASSEPSGGGTDTQYF.

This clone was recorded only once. DNA for the CDR3: TGTGCCAGCAGCTCCCGCTCCTACAATGAGCAGTTCTTC. Translating it yields CASSSRSYNEQFF. This chain connects TRBV7-3 to TRBJ2-1; D unclear. Germline values: CDR1 SGHTA, CDR2 FQGTGA. The CDR3 contains 13 residues. With 4 bases removed from V and 0 bases from J, the gap between germline ends came to 4 bases.

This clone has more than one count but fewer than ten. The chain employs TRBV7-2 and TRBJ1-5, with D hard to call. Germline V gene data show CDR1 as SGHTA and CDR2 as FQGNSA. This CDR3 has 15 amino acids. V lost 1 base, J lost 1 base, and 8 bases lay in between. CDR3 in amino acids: CASSLVSGSNQPQHF. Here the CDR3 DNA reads TGTGCCAGCAGCTTAGTTTCGGGAAGCAATCAGCCCCAGCATTTT. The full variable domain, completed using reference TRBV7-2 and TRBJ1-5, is GAGVSQSPSNKVTEKGKDVELRCDPISGHTALYWYRQSLGQGLEFLIYFQGNSAPDKSGLPSDRFSAERTGGSVSTLTIQRTQQEDSAVYLCASSLVSGSNQPQHFGDGTRLSIL.